The T cell receptor (beta chain) under discussion was sequenced for a study of blood T cell repertoires in COVID-19. Overall study context: COVID-19 samples, acute and convalescent, were from the United States, Italy and Spain. From T cells, B-cell-depleted T cells, or PBMCs came the material, which was cDNA or gDNA.

Germline CDR1 reads SGHVS; CDR2 reads FQNEAQ. With 3 bases clipped from V and 6 bases from J, the junction kept 4 bases outside the gene matches. CDR3 length equals 15 residues. Authors' methods: Reference gene primer amplification gave estimated nucleated cell counts. Clones were sequenced by immunoSEQ multiplex PCR, and TCRdb holds only the in-frame ones, with some missing. The DNA gave D and trimming, while V, J and clone size come from that table. The sample contains 300,000 to 350,000 clones, around 82% of which appear only once. The receptor's source is a young man with active or convalescent COVID-19. The chain has TRBV7-8 and TRBJ2-1; 11 nucleotides match TRBD1. Input material: peripheral blood. The CDR3 loop reads CASSFTGQGGNEQFF. The CDR3 nucleotides are TGTGCCAGCAGCTTTACGGGACAGGGGGGCAATGAGCAGTTCTTC.